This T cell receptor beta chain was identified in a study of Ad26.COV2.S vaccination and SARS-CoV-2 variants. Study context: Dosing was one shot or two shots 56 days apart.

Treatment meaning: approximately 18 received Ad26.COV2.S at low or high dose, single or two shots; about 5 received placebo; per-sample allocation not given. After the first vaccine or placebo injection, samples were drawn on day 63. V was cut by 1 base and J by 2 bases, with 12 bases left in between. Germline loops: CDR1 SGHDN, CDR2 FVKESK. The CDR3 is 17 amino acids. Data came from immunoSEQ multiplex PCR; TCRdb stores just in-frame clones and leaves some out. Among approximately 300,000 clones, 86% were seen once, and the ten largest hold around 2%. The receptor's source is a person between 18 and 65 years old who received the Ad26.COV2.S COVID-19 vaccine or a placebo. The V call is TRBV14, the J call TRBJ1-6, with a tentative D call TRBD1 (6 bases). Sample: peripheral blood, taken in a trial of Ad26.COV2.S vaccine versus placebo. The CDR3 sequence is CASSQVAGAAYNSPLHF. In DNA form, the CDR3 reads TGTGCCAGCAGCCAAGTTGCAGGGGCGGCCTATAATTCACCCCTCCACTTT.